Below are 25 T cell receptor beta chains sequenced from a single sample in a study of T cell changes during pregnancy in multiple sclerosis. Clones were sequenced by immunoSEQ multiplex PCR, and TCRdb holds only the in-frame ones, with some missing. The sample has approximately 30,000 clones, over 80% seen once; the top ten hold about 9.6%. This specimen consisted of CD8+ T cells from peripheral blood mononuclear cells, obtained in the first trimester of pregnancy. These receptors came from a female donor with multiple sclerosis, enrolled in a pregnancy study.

The CDR3 sequence: CASSQFGPYGYTF. The CDR3 nucleotides are TGCGCCAGCAGCCAATTCGGTCCCTATGGCTACACCTTC. This rearrangement joins TRBV4-1 to TRBJ1-2; D unresolved. The V gene lost 2 bases and the J gene lost 4 bases, with 8 bases spanning the gap. CDR3 length: 13 amino acids. Germline V gene sequence: CDR1 MGHRA, CDR2 YSYEKL.

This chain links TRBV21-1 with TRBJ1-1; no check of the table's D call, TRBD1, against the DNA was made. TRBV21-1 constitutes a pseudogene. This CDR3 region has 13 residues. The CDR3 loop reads CAKADRMNTEAFF. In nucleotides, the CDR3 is TGTGCCAAGGCGGACAGGATGAACACTGAAGCTTTCTTT.

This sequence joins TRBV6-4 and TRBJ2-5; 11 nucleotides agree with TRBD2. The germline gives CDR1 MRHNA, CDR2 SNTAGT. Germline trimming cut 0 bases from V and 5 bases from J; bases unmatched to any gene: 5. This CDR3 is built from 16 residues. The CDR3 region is CASSDSTSGSMETQYF. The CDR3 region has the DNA TGTGCCAGCAGTGACTCCACTAGCGGGAGTATGGAGACCCAGTACTTC.

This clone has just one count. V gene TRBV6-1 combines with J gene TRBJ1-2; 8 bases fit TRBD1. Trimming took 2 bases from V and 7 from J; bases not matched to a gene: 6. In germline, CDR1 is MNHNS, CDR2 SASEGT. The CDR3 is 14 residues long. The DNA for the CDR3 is TGTGCCAGCAGTGAACGGCAGGGGGCCCGTGGCTACACCTTC. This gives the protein CASSERQGARGYTF.

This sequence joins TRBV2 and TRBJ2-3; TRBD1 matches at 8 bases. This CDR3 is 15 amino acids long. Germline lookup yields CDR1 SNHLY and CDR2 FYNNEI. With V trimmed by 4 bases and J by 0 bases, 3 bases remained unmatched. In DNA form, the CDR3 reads TGTGCCAGCAGTGTAGGGACAGGAAGCACAGATACGCAGTATTTT. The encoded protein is CASSVGTGSTDTQYF.

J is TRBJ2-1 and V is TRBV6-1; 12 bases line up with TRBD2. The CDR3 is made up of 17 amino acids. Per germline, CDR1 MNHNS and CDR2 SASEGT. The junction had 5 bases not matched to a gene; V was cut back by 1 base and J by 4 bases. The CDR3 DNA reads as TGTGCCAGCAGTGAAGTAGGGACTAGCGGGCGTTACAATGAGCAGTTCTTC. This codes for CASSEVGTSGRYNEQFF.

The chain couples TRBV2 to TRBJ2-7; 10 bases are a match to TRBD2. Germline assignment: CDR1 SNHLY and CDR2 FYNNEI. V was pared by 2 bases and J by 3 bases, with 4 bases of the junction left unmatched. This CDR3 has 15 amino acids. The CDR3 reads CASSEWSSGSYEQYF. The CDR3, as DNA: TGTGCCAGCAGTGAATGGTCTAGCGGGAGCTACGAGCAGTACTTC.

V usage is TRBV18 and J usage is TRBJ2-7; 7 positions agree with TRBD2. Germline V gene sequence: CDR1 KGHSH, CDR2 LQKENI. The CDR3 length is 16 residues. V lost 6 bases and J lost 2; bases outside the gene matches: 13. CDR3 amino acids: CASSDDEGRGPYEQYF. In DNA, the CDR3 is TGTGCCAGCTCTGACGATGAGGGGAGGGGACCCTACGAGCAGTACTTC.

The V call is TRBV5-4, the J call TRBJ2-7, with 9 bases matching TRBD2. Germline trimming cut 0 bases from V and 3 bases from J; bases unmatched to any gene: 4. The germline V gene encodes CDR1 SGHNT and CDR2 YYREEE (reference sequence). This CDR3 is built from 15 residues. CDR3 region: CASSLGSGGHYEQYF. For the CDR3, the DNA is TGTGCCAGCAGCTTGGGTAGCGGGGGACACTACGAGCAGTACTTC.

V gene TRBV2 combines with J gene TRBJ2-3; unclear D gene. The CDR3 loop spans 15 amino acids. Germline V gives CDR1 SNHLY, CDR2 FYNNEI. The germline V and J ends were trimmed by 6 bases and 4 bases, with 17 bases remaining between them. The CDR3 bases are TGTGCCAGCAGCGAGAGTCCCACTCCATCAGATACGCAGTATTTT. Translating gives CASSESPTPSDTQYF.

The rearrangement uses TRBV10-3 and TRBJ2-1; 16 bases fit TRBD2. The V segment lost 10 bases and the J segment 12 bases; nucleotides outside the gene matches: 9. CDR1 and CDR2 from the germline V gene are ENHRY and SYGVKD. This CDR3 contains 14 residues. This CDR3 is CATETGTSGRVQFF. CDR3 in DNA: TGTGCCACCGAAACCGGGACTAGCGGGAGGGTGCAGTTCTTC.

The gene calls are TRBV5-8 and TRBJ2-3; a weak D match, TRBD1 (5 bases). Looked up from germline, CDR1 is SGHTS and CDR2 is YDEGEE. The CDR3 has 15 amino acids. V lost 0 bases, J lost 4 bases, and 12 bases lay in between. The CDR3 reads CASSLAVTGSDTQYF. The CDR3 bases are TGTGCCAGCAGCTTGGCCGTCACAGGTTCAGATACGCAGTATTTT.

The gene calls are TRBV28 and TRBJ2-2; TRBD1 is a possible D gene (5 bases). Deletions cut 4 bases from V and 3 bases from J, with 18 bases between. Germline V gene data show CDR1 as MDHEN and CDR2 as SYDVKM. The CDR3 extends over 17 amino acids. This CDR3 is CASSSINVRVDTGELFF. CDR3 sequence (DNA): TGTGCCAGCAGTTCCATTAACGTCAGGGTGGACACCGGGGAGCTGTTTTTT.

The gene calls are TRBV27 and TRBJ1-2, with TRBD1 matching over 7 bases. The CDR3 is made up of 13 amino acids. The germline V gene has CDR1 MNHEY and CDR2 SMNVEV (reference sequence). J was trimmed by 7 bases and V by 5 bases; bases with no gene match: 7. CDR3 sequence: CASSLTGAGGYTF. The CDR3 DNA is TGTGCCAGCAGTCTTACAGGGGCAGGTGGCTACACCTTC.

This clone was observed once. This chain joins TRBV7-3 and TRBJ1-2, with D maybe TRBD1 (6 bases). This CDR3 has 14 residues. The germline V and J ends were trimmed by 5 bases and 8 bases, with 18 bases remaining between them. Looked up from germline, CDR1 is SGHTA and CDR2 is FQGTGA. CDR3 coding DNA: TGTGCCAGCAGCCCCCACGTCGGGGGGCAAGGCTACACCTTC. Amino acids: CASSPHVGGQGYTF.

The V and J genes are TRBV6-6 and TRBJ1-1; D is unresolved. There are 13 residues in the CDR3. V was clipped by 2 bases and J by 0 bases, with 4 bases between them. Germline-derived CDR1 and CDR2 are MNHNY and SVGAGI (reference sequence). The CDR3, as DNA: TGTGCCAGCAGTTACGCAGTGAACACTGAAGCTTTCTTT. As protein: CASSYAVNTEAFF.

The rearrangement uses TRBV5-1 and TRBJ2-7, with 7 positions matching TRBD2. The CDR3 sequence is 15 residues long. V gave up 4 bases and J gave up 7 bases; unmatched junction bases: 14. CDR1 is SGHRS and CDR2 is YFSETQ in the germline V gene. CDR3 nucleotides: TGCGCCAGCAGCCCCAAGACTGGGGGGGTTGGGGAGCAGTACTTC. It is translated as CASSPKTGGVGEQYF.

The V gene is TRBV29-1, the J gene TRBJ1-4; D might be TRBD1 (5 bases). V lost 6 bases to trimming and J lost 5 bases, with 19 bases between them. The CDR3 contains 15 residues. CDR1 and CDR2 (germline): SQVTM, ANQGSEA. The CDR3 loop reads CSVARGERQNEKLFF. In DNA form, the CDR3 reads TGCAGCGTCGCTCGGGGGGAGAGACAGAATGAAAAACTGTTTTTT.

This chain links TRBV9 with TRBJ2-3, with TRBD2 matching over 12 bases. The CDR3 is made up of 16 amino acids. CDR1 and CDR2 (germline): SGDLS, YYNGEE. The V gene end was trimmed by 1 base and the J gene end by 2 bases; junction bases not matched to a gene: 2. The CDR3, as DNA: TGTGCCAGCAGCGTAACTAGCGGGGGGTACACAGATACGCAGTATTTT. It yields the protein CASSVTSGGYTDTQYF.

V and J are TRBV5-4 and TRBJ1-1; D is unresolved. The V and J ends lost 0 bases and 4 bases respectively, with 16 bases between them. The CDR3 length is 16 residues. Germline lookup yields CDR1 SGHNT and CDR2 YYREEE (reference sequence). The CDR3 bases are TGTGCCAGCAGCTTGGGCGGGGAGGAGCTGGGCACTGAAGCTTTCTTT. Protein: CASSLGGEELGTEAFF.

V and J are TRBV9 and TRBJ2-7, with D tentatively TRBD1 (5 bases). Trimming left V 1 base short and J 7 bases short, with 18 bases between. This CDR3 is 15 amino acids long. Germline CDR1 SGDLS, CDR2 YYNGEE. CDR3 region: CASSVSAGLTWEQYF. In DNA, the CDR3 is TGTGCCAGCAGCGTATCCGCAGGGCTGACTTGGGAGCAGTACTTC.

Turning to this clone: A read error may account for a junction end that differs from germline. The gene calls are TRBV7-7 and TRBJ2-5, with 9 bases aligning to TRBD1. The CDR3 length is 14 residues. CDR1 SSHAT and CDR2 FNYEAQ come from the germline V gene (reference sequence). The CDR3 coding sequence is TGTGCTAGCAGCCCGGGACAGGGCGAGGAGACCCAGTACTTC. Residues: CASSPGQGEETQYF.

Here the CDR3 reads CASSEDREYEQYF. The CDR3 nucleotides read TGCGCCAGCAGCGAGGACAGGGAATACGAGCAGTACTTC. The gene calls are TRBV4-1 and TRBJ2-7; 8 positions agree with TRBD1. Germline V gene data show CDR1 as MGHRA and CDR2 as YSYEKL. The junction had 4 bases not matched to a gene; V was cut back by 5 bases and J by 4 bases. The CDR3 consists of 13 residues.

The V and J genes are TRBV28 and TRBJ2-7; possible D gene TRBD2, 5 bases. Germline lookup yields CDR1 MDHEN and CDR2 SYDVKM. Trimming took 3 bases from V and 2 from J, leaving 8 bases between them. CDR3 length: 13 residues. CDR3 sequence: CASSFGGTYEQYF. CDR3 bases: TGTGCCAGCAGTTTCGGAGGTACCTACGAGCAGTACTTC. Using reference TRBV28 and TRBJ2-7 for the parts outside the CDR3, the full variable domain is DVKVTQSSRYLVKRTGEKVFLECVQDMDHENMFWYRQDPGLGLRLIYFSYDVKMKEKGDIPEGYSVSREKKERFSLILESASTNQTSMYLCASSFGGTYEQYFGPGTRLTVT.

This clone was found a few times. The CDR3 nucleotides read TGCGCCAGCAGCCAAGCGTTGGACGCGGAGACTAGCAGTTTGGTCCACGAGCAGTACTTC. This translates into CASSQALDAETSSLVHEQYF. This chain joins TRBV4-3 and TRBJ2-7, with 7 bases identical to TRBD2. CDR3 size: 20 residues. V lost 1 base, J lost 5 bases, and 23 bases stayed unmatched. Per germline, CDR1 LGHNA and CDR2 YSLEER.